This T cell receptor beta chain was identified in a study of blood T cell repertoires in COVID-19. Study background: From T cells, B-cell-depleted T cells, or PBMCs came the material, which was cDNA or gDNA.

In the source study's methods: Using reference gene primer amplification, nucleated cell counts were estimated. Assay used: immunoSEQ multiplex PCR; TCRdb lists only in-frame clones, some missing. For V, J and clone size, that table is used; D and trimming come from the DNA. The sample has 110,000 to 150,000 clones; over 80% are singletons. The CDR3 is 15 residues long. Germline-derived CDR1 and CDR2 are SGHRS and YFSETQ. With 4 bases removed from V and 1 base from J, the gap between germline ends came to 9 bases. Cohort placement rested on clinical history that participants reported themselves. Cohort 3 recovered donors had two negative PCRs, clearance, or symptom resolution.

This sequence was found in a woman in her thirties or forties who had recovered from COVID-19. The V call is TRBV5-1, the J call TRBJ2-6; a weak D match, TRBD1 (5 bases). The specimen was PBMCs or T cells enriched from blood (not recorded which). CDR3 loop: CASSPQASGANVLTF. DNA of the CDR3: TGCGCCAGCAGCCCACAGGCATCTGGGGCCAACGTCCTGACTTTC.